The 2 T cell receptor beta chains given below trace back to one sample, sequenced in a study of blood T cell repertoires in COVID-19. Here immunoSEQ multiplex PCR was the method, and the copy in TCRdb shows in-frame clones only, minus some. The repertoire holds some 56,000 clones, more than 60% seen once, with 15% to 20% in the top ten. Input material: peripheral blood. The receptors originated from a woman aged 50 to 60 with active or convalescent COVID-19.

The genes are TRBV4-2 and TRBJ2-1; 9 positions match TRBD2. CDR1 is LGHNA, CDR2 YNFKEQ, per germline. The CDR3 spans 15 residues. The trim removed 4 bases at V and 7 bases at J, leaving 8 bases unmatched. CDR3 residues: CASSLELGLANEQFF. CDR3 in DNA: TGTGCCAGCAGCCTTGAGTTGGGACTAGCTAATGAGCAGTTCTTC.

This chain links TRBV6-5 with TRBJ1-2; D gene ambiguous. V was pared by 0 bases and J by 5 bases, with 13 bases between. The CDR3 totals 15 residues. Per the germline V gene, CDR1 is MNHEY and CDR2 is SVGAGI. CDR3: CASSYSIRAGYGYTF. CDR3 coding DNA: TGTGCCAGCAGTTACTCGATAAGGGCGGGTTATGGCTACACCTTC.